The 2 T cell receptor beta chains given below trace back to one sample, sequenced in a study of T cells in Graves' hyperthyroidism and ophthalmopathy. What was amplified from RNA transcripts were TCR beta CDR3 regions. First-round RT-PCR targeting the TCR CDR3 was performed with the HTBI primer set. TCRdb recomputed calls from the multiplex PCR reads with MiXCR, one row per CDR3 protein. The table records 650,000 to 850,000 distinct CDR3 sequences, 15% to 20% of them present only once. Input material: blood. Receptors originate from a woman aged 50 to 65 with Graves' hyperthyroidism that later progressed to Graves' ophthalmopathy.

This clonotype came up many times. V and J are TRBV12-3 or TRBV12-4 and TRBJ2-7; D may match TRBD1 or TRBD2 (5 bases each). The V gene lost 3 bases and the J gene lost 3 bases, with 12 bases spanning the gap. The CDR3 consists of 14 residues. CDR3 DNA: TGTGCCAGCAGTTTCGGGGCAGGGCTCTACGAGCAGTACTTC. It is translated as CASSFGAGLYEQYF.

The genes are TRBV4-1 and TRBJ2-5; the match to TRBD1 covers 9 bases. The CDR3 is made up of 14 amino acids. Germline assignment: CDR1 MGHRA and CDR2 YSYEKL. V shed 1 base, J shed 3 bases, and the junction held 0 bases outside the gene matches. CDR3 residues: CASSQGDREETQYF. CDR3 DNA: TGCGCCAGCAGCCAAGGGGACAGGGAAGAGACCCAGTACTTC.